The present T cell receptor beta chain was sequenced within a study of early T cells in non-severe SARS-CoV-2 infection (dated by TCRdb to 2020 to 2023). In terms of the full investigation: Because TCR sequencing was done on bulk RNA from unsorted whole blood, the alpha and beta chains could not be paired.

The CDR3 spans 14 residues, from the cysteine through the phenylalanine. Just CDR3 DNA is preserved here, 42 bases in frame from base 1. Deletion took 6 bases off V and 1 base off J, with a span of 12 bases between the germline ends. The library was produced with 5' RACE. Instrument used: NextSeq 500. The TCR library protocol attached unique molecular identifiers to individual cDNA molecules to correct for sequencing error and PCR bias. TCR alpha and beta chains were both sequenced, and the abundances of alpha and beta sequences in each sample were closely correlated with each other. In the source study's methods: Decombinator V4 was used to annotate TCR sequences for V gene, J gene and CDR3. Expanded TCRs were defined as changing significantly between any two time points under a Poisson model with p below 0.0001. TCR abundances were normalised to the total number of TCRs sequenced in each sample and reported as counts per million. MAIT TCRs were defined by TRAV1-2 paired with TRAJ12, TRAJ20 or TRAJ33, and iNKT TCRs by TRAV10 paired with TRAJ18. A search of VDJdb, accessed on 1 November 2021, was run for TCRs annotated to CMV, EBV and SARS-CoV-2, with TCRs annotated for multiple antigens excluded. TCRdb reran the public reads through fastp at Q25 and MiXCR, keeping productive beta chains. Each entry merges the rows of one CDR3 protein and shows their most common DNA and genes. The V and J calls reflect TCRdb's pipeline rather than the authors' work. This sample holds tens of thousands of distinct CDR3 sequences; about 12% were observed only once. The ten biggest clones cover 1.2% of the sample.

The research as a whole found: VDJdb matching was skewed toward anti-spike CD8 responses and likely underestimated virus-specific expansions, missing private and CD4 specificities.

The study was a case-control design nested within a healthcare worker cohort in London, UK, with weekly nasopharyngeal swab PCR tests and blood sampling. Healthcare workers were recruited between 23 and 31 March 2020, during the week of the UK lockdown, and were followed weekly for up to roughly 16 weeks. With regard to this clonotype: Its cognate antigen has yet to be identified. No base quality information exists; no much larger clone differs at one position.

Specimen: whole blood, collected at baseline. The TCR was taken from an adult who was a healthcare worker with PCR-confirmed SARS-CoV-2 infection or an uninfected control (not recorded which). The donor label of this sample is uncertain. The chain couples TRBV12-3 or TRBV12-4 to TRBJ2-5; the D gene remains uncertain. The CDR3 is CASRGSNSQETQYF. The nucleotide sequence is TGTGCCAGCAGGGGAAGCAACTCCCAAGAGACCCAGTACTTC.